The rows below give T cell receptor beta chains drawn from one sample of a study of OX40 agonist ivuxolimab in advanced cancers. The data were produced by immunoSEQ multiplex PCR, yet TCRdb's version contains in-frame clones alone and is incomplete. Of tens of thousands of clones in the sample, roughly 86% were seen once. The sample here was CD4+ or CD8+ T cells sorted from blood, taken in a trial of the OX40 agonist ivuxolimab. The source of these receptors is an adult with an advanced solid tumor such as melanoma, head and neck, liver or kidney cancer. CDR3s include the opening cysteine and the closing phenylalanine or tryptophan. The D gene is left open where the match is weak. For some rows the clone size is stated as once, few or many, or as a class when expanded; others skip it.

D: -; V: TRBV7-9; J: TRBJ1-1; size: -; CDR3: CASSRGYTEAFF; DNA: TGTGCCAGCAGCCGGGGGTACACTGAAGCTTTCTTT
D: -; V: TRBV18; J: TRBJ1-1; size: -; CDR3: CASSPPGLMGEAFF; DNA: TGTGCCAGCTCACCCCCGGGACTAATGGGAGAAGCTTTCTTT
D: -; V: TRBV10-3; J: TRBJ1-1; size: -; CDR3: CAITGTARERTEAFF; DNA: TGTGCCATCACCGGGACCGCTAGGGAGAGGACTGAAGCTTTCTTT
D: TRBD2; V: TRBV11-3; J: TRBJ2-1; size: once; CDR3: CASSPLAGNYNEQFF; DNA: TGTGCCAGCAGTCCACTAGCGGGCAACTACAATGAGCAGTTCTTC
D: -; V: TRBV19; J: TRBJ2-5; size: -; CDR3: CASSINREETQYF; DNA: TGTGCCAGTAGTATAAATCGAGAAGAGACCCAGTACTTC
D: -; V: TRBV2; J: TRBJ2-3; size: once; CDR3: CASSEARSSDTQYF; DNA: TGTGCCAGCAGTGAGGCCCGTTCGTCCGATACGCAGTATTTT
D: TRBD2; V: TRBV5-1; J: TRBJ2-1; size: -; CDR3: CASSLLAGGGDEQFF; DNA: TGCGCCAGCAGCTTGCTAGCGGGAGGAGGGGATGAGCAGTTCTTC
D: -; V: TRBV4-3; J: TRBJ2-7; size: -; CDR3: CASSQGSLGSYEQYF; DNA: TGCGCCAGCAGCCAAGGGTCCCTCGGCTCCTACGAGCAGTACTTC
D: -; V: TRBV5-4; J: TRBJ2-1; size: -; CDR3: CASSKTSSAYNEQFF; DNA: TGTGCCAGCAGCAAAACTAGCAGCGCCTACAATGAGCAGTTCTTC
D: -; V: TRBV5-1; J: TRBJ2-1; size: -; CDR3: CASSLLEASYNEQFF; DNA: TGCGCCAGCAGCCTGCTTGAGGCCTCCTACAATGAGCAGTTCTTC
D: TRBD2; V: TRBV5-1; J: TRBJ2-2; size: -; CDR3: CASSSTSGSTYGELFF; DNA: TGCGCCAGCAGCTCCACTAGCGGGAGTACGTACGGGGAGCTGTTTTTT
D: -; V: TRBV5-1; J: TRBJ2-7; size: -; CDR3: CASRKDGTQSTEQYF; DNA: TGCGCCAGCAGGAAAGACGGGACCCAAAGCACCGAGCAGTACTTC
D: -; V: TRBV6-6; J: TRBJ1-2; size: -; CDR3: CASSSRGIDGYTF; DNA: TGTGCCAGCAGTTCTAGGGGAATTGATGGCTACACCTTC
D: TRBD2; V: TRBV5-1; J: TRBJ2-1; size: -; CDR3: CASSFASGRNEQFF; DNA: TGCGCCAGCAGCTTTGCTAGCGGGAGGAATGAGCAGTTCTTC
D: TRBD2; V: TRBV7-3; J: TRBJ2-1; size: -; CDR3: CASSPGGSGRNEQFF; DNA: TGTGCCAGCAGCCCGGGGGGTAGCGGGAGGAATGAGCAGTTCTTC
D: TRBD2; V: TRBV5-8; J: TRBJ2-1; size: -; CDR3: CASSSGLAGVGYNEQFF; DNA: TGTGCCAGCAGCTCGGGACTAGCGGGAGTGGGGTACAATGAGCAGTTCTTC
D: -; V: TRBV28; J: TRBJ1-1; size: -; CDR3: CASSSTGWGQGTEAFF; DNA: TGTGCCAGCAGTTCCACCGGGTGGGGGCAAGGTACTGAAGCTTTCTTT
D: TRBD2; V: TRBV7-3; J: TRBJ2-7; size: -; CDR3: CASSLVYSGSDTYEQYF; DNA: TGTGCCAGCAGCTTAGTATATAGCGGGAGCGACACCTACGAGCAGTACTTC
D: TRBD1; V: TRBV18; J: TRBJ1-2; size: -; CDR3: CASSPVAPGQLYGYTF; DNA: TGTGCCAGCTCACCAGTAGCTCCGGGACAGCTATATGGCTACACCTTC
D: -; V: TRBV10-3; J: TRBJ2-7; size: few; CDR3: CAISARYEQYF; DNA: TGTGCCATCAGTGCCCGCTACGAGCAGTACTTC
D: -; V: TRBV2; J: TRBJ1-5; size: -; CDR3: CASSEALSGYSQPQHF; DNA: TGTGCCAGCAGTGAAGCGCTTTCGGGGTATAGTCAGCCCCAGCATTTT
D: -; V: TRBV7-8; J: TRBJ2-7; size: -; CDR3: CASSYGVDRSYEQYF; DNA: TGTGCCAGCAGCTACGGGGTCGACCGCTCCTACGAGCAGTACTTC
D: -; V: TRBV5-4; J: TRBJ2-5; size: -; CDR3: CASSQRTPGRVLETQYF; DNA: TGTGCCAGCAGCCAACGGACGCCGGGCAGGGTATTGGAGACCCAGTACTTC
D: TRBD2; V: TRBV4-2; J: TRBJ2-3; size: -; CDR3: CASSQVSGEWDGTQYF; DNA: TGTGCCAGCAGCCAAGTTAGCGGGGAGTGGGACGGTACGCAGTATTTT
D: -; V: TRBV7-7; J: TRBJ2-2; size: -; CDR3: CASSPGTTGELFF; DNA: TGTGCCAGCAGCCCCGGGACCACCGGGGAGCTGTTTTTT
D: TRBD2; V: TRBV5-1; J: TRBJ2-1; size: -; CDR3: CASSLDPGLVYNEQFF; DNA: TGCGCCAGCAGCTTGGATCCGGGACTAGTCTACAATGAGCAGTTCTTC
D: TRBD2; V: TRBV7-2; J: TRBJ2-1; size: -; CDR3: CASSLGLSGSQQFF; DNA: TGTGCCAGCAGCTTAGGGCTTAGCGGGTCTCAGCAGTTCTTC
D: -; V: TRBV11-1; J: TRBJ2-7; size: -; CDR3: CASSEQGSLGQYF; DNA: TGTGCCAGCAGCGAACAGGGTAGCCTCGGGCAGTACTTC